This T cell receptor (beta chain) was documented in a study of early T cells in non-severe SARS-CoV-2 infection. The germline CDR1 and CDR2 sequences are PRHDT and FYEKMQ (reference sequence). Trimming removed 5 bases from V and 2 bases from J; junction bases left unmatched: 5. This CDR3 comprises 17 residues. Each single cDNA molecule received a unique molecular identifier. TCRdb ran MiXCR on the 5' RACE reads and lists one entry per CDR3 protein. Here the sample spans around 50,000 distinct CDR3 sequences, roughly 9.8% being singletons. This TCR was sampled from an adult who was a healthcare worker with PCR-confirmed SARS-CoV-2 infection or an uninfected control (not recorded which). The chain couples TRBV13 to TRBJ2-1; 14 bases match TRBD2. Source material: whole blood. CDR3: CASSPGLAGAPYNEQFF. The DNA for the CDR3 is TGTGCCAGCAGCCCGGGACTAGCGGGAGCACCCTACAATGAGCAGTTCTTC.